The source of this T cell receptor (beta chain) is a study of blood T cell repertoires in COVID-19. Study-level information: Sites in the United States, Italy and Spain provided acute and convalescent COVID-19 samples.

The germline V gene has CDR1 MNHEY and CDR2 SMNVEV (reference sequence). V lost 3 bases to trimming and J lost 9 bases, with 15 bases between them. The CDR3 spans 15 residues. This clone is a singleton in its sample. Original methodology: Cell counts per sample came from amplifying reference gene primers. Using immunoSEQ multiplex PCR, the repertoire was profiled, and TCRdb retains in-frame clones only, with some absent. Clone size and the V and J calls come from that table; the DNA yielded D and trimming. Of 140,000 to 150,000 clones listed, under 90% are singletons. What was sequenced was peripheral blood. This sequence originates from a human donor in a cohort sampled during active COVID-19. The V call is TRBV27, the J call TRBJ1-6; maybe TRBD1 (5 bases). Here the CDR3 reads CASSLIDSVGSPLHF. The CDR3 nucleotides are TGTGCCAGCAGTTTGATCGACAGTGTCGGTTCACCCCTCCACTTT.